Below, one T cell receptor (beta chain) is given with its context. The target antigen is unknown. The entry originates in a study of shared clonotypes between healthy human individuals. The CDR3 has 14 residues. Per germline, CDR1 SGHDT and CDR2 YYEEEE. V gave up 1 base and J gave up 8 bases, with 13 bases separating them. The split of CD4+ cells yielded CD45RA+ naive and CD45RA-negative memory subsets. General study points: The diversity represented, both genetic and in exposure history, was limited by few donors.

Deep level was the assay's run setting. Genomic DNA belonging to each subset was distributed in equal measure over several immunoSEQ plates. Here immunoSEQ multiplex PCR was the method, and the copy in TCRdb shows in-frame clones only, minus some. The sample contains about 330,000 clones, roughly 70% of which appear only once. The sequence derives from a man aged 25 to 40 in good health. The sequencing input was memory CD4+ T cells sorted from blood. Noted subset: CD45RA-negative fraction. The chain combines TRBV5-6 with TRBJ2-1; tentative D call: TRBD2 (6 bases). CDR3 protein: CASSLRLGTDEQFF. In DNA, the CDR3 is TGTGCCAGCAGCTTGAGACTAGGGACCGATGAGCAGTTCTTC.